A single sample is the source of the 5 T cell receptor beta chains below, sequenced in a study of T cells in Graves' hyperthyroidism and ophthalmopathy. What was amplified from RNA transcripts were TCR beta CDR3 regions. In the first-round RT-PCR of the TCR CDR3, the HTBI primer set was used. TCRdb called the multiplex PCR reads again in MiXCR, with one record for every CDR3 protein. Of around 340,000 distinct CDR3 sequences listed, approximately 13% are singletons. The sequenced material came from blood. The receptors shown here come from a woman in her twenties or thirties with Graves' hyperthyroidism.

This clonotype was counted ten times or more. V gene TRBV6-5 combines with J gene TRBJ1-4, with D possibly TRBD1 on 5 matching bases. Trimming shortened V by 2 bases and J by 3 bases, and 10 bases separated the two germline ends. Germline-derived CDR1 and CDR2 are MNHEY and SVGAGI. The CDR3 sequence is 15 residues long. CDR3 protein: CASSYGGVANEKLFF. The CDR3 coding sequence is TGTGCCAGCAGTTACGGAGGGGTGGCTAATGAAAAACTGTTTTTT.

J is TRBJ2-1 and V is TRBV7-9, with 8 bases matching TRBD2. V trimming: 6 bases; J trimming: 9 bases; junction bases outside the gene matches: 10. The CDR3 is 14 residues long. Germline V CDR1 and CDR2: SEHNR, FQNEAQ (reference sequence). CDR3 in amino acids: CASSRGSTSGEQFF. The CDR3 DNA sequence: TGTGCCAGCAGTCGGGGTTCTACTAGCGGTGAGCAGTTCTTC.

This clonotype appeared many times. The CDR3, as DNA: TGTGCCAGCAGTGTCCGGGACAGGGAAACCAAGCAGTTCTTC. This translates into CASSVRDRETKQFF. The gene calls are TRBV6-1 and TRBJ2-1, with 9 bases fitting TRBD1. Unmatched junction bases numbered 9, after V lost 4 bases and J lost 11 bases. The CDR3 length is 14 residues. Per germline, CDR1 MNHNS and CDR2 SASEGT.

This clonotype was seen more than once but under ten times. The germline gene is not matched at one end of the junction; a read error may be the cause. J is TRBJ2-7 and V is TRBV7-9; no firm D call. Germline V lookup: CDR1 SEHNR, CDR2 FQNEAQ (reference sequence). There are 12 residues in the CDR3. Written as DNA, the CDR3 is TGTTCCAGCAGCATGGGAAACTACGAGCAGTACTTC. Translating it yields CSSSMGNYEQYF.

The V call is TRBV5-8, the J call TRBJ1-6; weak D call: TRBD1 (5 bases). This CDR3 contains 16 residues. V shed 4 bases and J shed 6 bases, with 17 bases lying between them. The germline V gene encodes CDR1 SGHTS and CDR2 YDEGEE. The CDR3 is CASSPQLGVGNSPLHF. In DNA form, the CDR3 reads TGTGCCAGCAGCCCACAGTTAGGGGTCGGTAATTCACCCCTCCACTTT. The complete variable domain, with remaining parts taken from reference TRBV5-8 and TRBJ1-6, reads EAGVTQSPTHLIKTRGQQATLRCSPISGHTSVYWYQQALGLGLQFLLWYDEGEERNRGNFPPRFSGRQFPNYSSELNVNALELEDSALYLCASSPQLGVGNSPLHFGNGTRLTVT.